This paragraph reports one T cell receptor (beta chain). As yet, its antigen is unknown. These data are taken from a study of cytomegalovirus exposure and HLA in healthy donors. The CDR3 extends over 15 amino acids. The V gene's germline CDR1 is MDHEN and CDR2 SYDVKM. V lost 5 bases and J lost 7; bases outside the gene matches: 6. The protocol was immunoSEQ multiplex PCR, while the TCRdb copy is restricted to in-frame clones and leaves out a portion. The data show about 73,000 clones, about 94% seen once. Regarding the study as a whole: In vitro, three CMV-associated chains proved specific for CMV antigens. Cytomegalovirus-associated TCR beta chains were listed, numbering 150 to 200.

Sequencing input: PBMCs. This chain uses TRBV28 with TRBJ2-1; TRBD2 matches at 12 bases. This clonotype was obtained from a young woman in good health and CMV-seropositive. In nucleotides, the CDR3 is TGTGCCAGCAGTCCCCAACTAGCGGGAGGTAATGAGCAGTTCTTC. Encoded protein: CASSPQLAGGNEQFF.